These 27 T cell receptor beta chains were sequenced from one sample in a study of shared clonotypes between healthy human individuals (dated by TCRdb to the early 2020s). Library preparation used the immunoSEQ multiplex PCR assay. Sourced from immuneACCESS, this table was stored by TCRdb with only in-frame sequences that have V and J called. A share of the clones is absent; for the studies checked, an unresolved V gene accounts for under half, and the remainder has no known explanation. The table for this sample lists about 1.5 million clones; roughly 95% of them were counted only once. The ten largest clones capture about 1.2% of the sample. What was sequenced was naive CD4+ T cells sorted from blood. The cell subset or site label, as the study defines it: CD45RA+ positively selected. These receptors were collected from a man aged 25 to 40 in good health.

The V gene is TRBV5-1, the J gene TRBJ2-3; D gene ambiguous. Germline loops: CDR1 SGHRS, CDR2 YFSETQ. The V end lost 2 bases, the J end lost 1 base, and 11 bases lay between the germline ends. There are 15 residues in the CDR3. CDR3 residues: CASSFTLSGTDTQYF. The CDR3 nucleotides read TGCGCCAGCAGCTTCACCCTAAGCGGCACAGATACGCAGTATTTT.

The chain has TRBV6-6 and TRBJ2-7; 9 nucleotides match TRBD2. This CDR3 spans 14 amino acids. CDR1 MNHNY and CDR2 SVGAGI come from the germline V gene (reference sequence). With V trimmed by 10 bases and J by 4 bases, 11 bases remained unmatched. The CDR3 DNA reads TGTGCCACCCAACGCTCTAGCGGGATGTACGAGCAGTACTTC. This sequence encodes CATQRSSGMYEQYF.

The chain combines TRBV5-1 with TRBJ2-3, with TRBD2 matching 8 bases. Germline lookup yields CDR1 SGHRS and CDR2 YFSETQ. The ends lost 0 bases at V and 2 bases at J; junction bases unmatched: 11. There are 18 residues in the CDR3. The CDR3 sequence is CASSLGPSGPPFTDTQYF. CDR3 bases: TGCGCCAGCAGCTTGGGTCCTAGCGGGCCTCCTTTCACAGATACGCAGTATTTT. Together with reference TRBV5-1 and TRBJ2-3, the CDR3 gives the full variable domain: KAGVTQTPRYLIKTRGQQVTLSCSPISGHRSVSWYQQTPGQGLQFLFEYFSETQRNKGNFPGRFSGRQFSNSRSEMNVSTLELGDSALYLCASSLGPSGPPFTDTQYFGPGTRLTVL.

This clone was counted between two and nine times. The V call is TRBV7-2, the J call TRBJ1-1, with D perhaps TRBD1 (6 bases). Trimming removed 3 bases at V and 4 bases at J, with 6 bases between. The CDR3 has 12 amino acids. Per the germline V gene, CDR1 is SGHTA and CDR2 is FQGNSA. The CDR3 DNA reads as TGTGCCAGCAGCTTGGGGGCCACTGAAGCTTTCTTT. Translation: CASSLGATEAFF.

V gene TRBV5-1 combines with J gene TRBJ1-1; 8 nucleotides align to TRBD1. The CDR3 has 13 residues. Germline V CDR1 and CDR2: SGHRS, YFSETQ. The junction had 5 bases not matched to a gene; V was cut back by 5 bases and J by 5 bases. For the CDR3, the DNA is TGCGCCAGCAGTTCGACAGGGGCTACTGAAGCTTTCTTT. It codes for CASSSTGATEAFF.

V is TRBV5-1 and J is TRBJ2-1, with TRBD1 matching over 7 bases. Germline CDR1 and CDR2: SGHRS and YFSETQ. CDR3 length: 13 residues. V was pared by 4 bases and J by 7 bases, with 5 bases of the junction left unmatched. CDR3 in amino acids: CASSGSQGNEQFF. The CDR3 coding sequence is TGCGCCAGCAGCGGATCACAGGGGAATGAGCAGTTCTTC.

The rearrangement uses TRBV27 and TRBJ2-5; TRBD2 aligns across 13 bases. Germline trimming cut 6 bases from V and 4 bases from J; bases unmatched to any gene: 5. The CDR3 consists of 15 residues. In germline, CDR1 is MNHEY, CDR2 SMNVEV (reference sequence). CDR3 bases: TGTGCCAGCAGAAAGGGACTAGCGGGACGAGAGACCCAGTACTTC. It yields the protein CASRKGLAGRETQYF.

The chain is built from TRBV5-1 and TRBJ2-5; 15 bases map to TRBD2. CDR1 is SGHRS and CDR2 is YFSETQ in the germline V gene. The CDR3 has 17 residues. Losses at the gene ends were 4 bases for V and 4 bases for J; bases not matched to a gene: 8. The CDR3 sequence: CASSPRTSGRASETQYF. In nucleotides, the CDR3 is TGCGCCAGCAGCCCCCGGACTAGCGGGAGGGCCTCAGAGACCCAGTACTTC.

This clone was seen only once. This chain joins TRBV9 and TRBJ2-5; 7 bases fit TRBD1. Germline V CDR1 and CDR2: SGDLS, YYNGEE. This CDR3 has 14 amino acids. V shed 4 bases, J shed 3 bases, and the junction held 6 bases outside the gene matches. The CDR3 loop reads CASSPQGKEETQYF. In DNA form, the CDR3 reads TGTGCCAGCAGCCCACAGGGGAAGGAAGAGACCCAGTACTTC.

This chain connects TRBV5-1 to TRBJ2-7; TRBD2 agrees at 11 bases. Germline trimming cut 0 bases from V and 4 bases from J; bases unmatched to any gene: 15. The germline gives CDR1 SGHRS, CDR2 YFSETQ. The CDR3 covers 19 residues. The CDR3 DNA follows: TGCGCCAGCAGCTTGGGCGGACTAGCGGGTGAGGCGGTTTCTTACGAGCAGTACTTC. This gives the protein CASSLGGLAGEAVSYEQYF.

The gene calls are TRBV6-6 and TRBJ2-3; no reliable D call. Trimming took off 2 bases at V and 3 bases at J, with 6 bases between the two ends. The V gene's germline CDR1 is MNHNY and CDR2 SVGAGI (reference sequence). This CDR3 is 13 amino acids long. The CDR3 nucleotides read TGTGCCAGCAGTTACCGTGGGACAGATACGCAGTATTTT. This encodes CASSYRGTDTQYF.

This sequence joins TRBV5-6 and TRBJ2-7; 9 bases are a match to TRBD1. V shed 2 bases, J shed 3 bases, and the junction held 6 bases outside the gene matches. From germline, CDR1 is SGHDT and CDR2 YYEEEE. The CDR3 length is 15 residues. CDR3 residues: CASSLSGTGRYEQYF. The CDR3, as DNA: TGTGCCAGCAGCTTATCGGGGACAGGGCGCTACGAGCAGTACTTC.

This clone has a single count. CDR3 region: CASSQGQEIQPQHF. CDR3 nucleotide sequence: TGTGCCAGCAGCCAGGGACAGGAGATTCAGCCCCAGCATTTT. This chain connects TRBV5-4 to TRBJ1-5; 8 bases match TRBD1. The CDR3 extends over 14 amino acids. Per the germline V gene, CDR1 is SGHNT and CDR2 is YYREEE (reference sequence). Germline trimming cut 4 bases from V and 6 bases from J; bases unmatched to any gene: 6.

J is TRBJ1-2 and V is TRBV28, with D tentatively TRBD1 (6 bases). The CDR3 is made up of 15 amino acids. Trimming removed 2 bases at V and 4 bases at J, with 14 bases between. From germline, CDR1 is MDHEN and CDR2 SYDVKM. CDR3 loop: CASSLAGQPFYGYTF. DNA of the CDR3: TGTGCCAGCAGTTTAGCCGGACAGCCCTTCTATGGCTACACCTTC.

The rearrangement uses TRBV5-1 and TRBJ2-1, with D perhaps TRBD2 (5 bases). V was shortened by 5 bases and J by 4 bases, with 16 bases between the two germline ends. This CDR3 has 15 amino acids. The germline V gene has CDR1 SGHRS and CDR2 YFSETQ. The CDR3 nucleotides read TGCGCCAGCAGGGCAAGGGCGGGCCCATACAATGAGCAGTTCTTC. Protein: CASRARAGPYNEQFF.

A word on this clone: The same CDR3 also results from other DNA sequences found in this sample. The chain is built from TRBV6-5 and TRBJ2-2; D is unclear. This CDR3 is 14 amino acids long. With 0 bases removed from V and 1 base from J, the gap between germline ends came to 3 bases. Germline-derived CDR1 and CDR2 are MNHEY and SVGAGI. The CDR3 DNA follows: TGTGCCAGCAGTTACTCCGGGAACACCGGGGAGCTGTTTTTT. It is translated as CASSYSGNTGELFF.

The genes are TRBV29-1 and TRBJ2-5; 7 bases align to TRBD2. The CDR3 runs 13 residues. Looked up from germline, CDR1 is SQVTM and CDR2 is ANQGSEA. V lost 6 bases and J lost 5; bases outside the gene matches: 9. CDR3 sequence (DNA): TGCAGCGTCAGGACTAGATTGTCTGAGACCCAGTACTTC. Translating gives CSVRTRLSETQYF.

V and J are TRBV5-4 and TRBJ2-7; weak D call: TRBD1 (5 bases). The CDR3 contains 14 residues. The V and J ends lost 4 bases and 3 bases respectively, with 14 bases between them. Germline CDR1 reads SGHNT; CDR2 reads YYREEE (reference sequence). In nucleotides, the CDR3 is TGTGCCAGCAGCGATCAGACAGATTTCTACGAGCAGTACTTC. As protein: CASSDQTDFYEQYF.

The chain uses TRBV10-1 and TRBJ2-1; a possible D gene is TRBD2 (5 bases). Trimming removed 0 bases at V and 6 bases at J, with 9 bases between. The germline gives CDR1 WNHNN, CDR2 SYGVQD (reference sequence). The CDR3 spans 14 residues. DNA of the CDR3: TGCGCCAGCAGTGAGTCGTCACTAGTCAATGAGCAGTTCTTC. Protein: CASSESSLVNEQFF.

V usage is TRBV18 and J usage is TRBJ2-1, with 9 bases aligning to TRBD2. CDR1 is KGHSH, CDR2 LQKENI, per germline. The V segment lost 4 bases and the J segment 6 bases; nucleotides outside the gene matches: 10. CDR3 length: 16 residues. This CDR3 is CASSLGAGGDSNEQFF. CDR3 coding DNA: TGTGCCAGCTCACTCGGTGCGGGGGGGGACAGCAATGAGCAGTTCTTC.

The chain joins TRBV7-2 to TRBJ2-7; 9 bases agree with TRBD2. J gave up 7 bases and V 5 bases, and 12 bases lay outside the gene matches. The CDR3 sequence is 15 residues long. Germline-derived CDR1 and CDR2 are SGHTA and FQGNSA. CDR3 loop: CASSRSLAGGGEQYF. In DNA, the CDR3 is TGTGCCAGCAGCCGGTCCCTCGCGGGAGGGGGTGAGCAGTACTTC. The entire variable domain, with the rest obtained from reference TRBV7-2 and TRBJ2-7, is as follows: GAGVSQSPSNKVTEKGKDVELRCDPISGHTALYWYRQSLGQGLEFLIYFQGNSAPDKSGLPSDRFSAERTGGSVSTLTIQRTQQEDSAVYLCASSRSLAGGGEQYFGPGTRLTVT.

V usage is TRBV28 and J usage is TRBJ2-6; D is unresolved. The CDR3 extends over 16 amino acids. The V and J ends lost 5 bases and 0 bases respectively, with 11 bases between them. Germline CDR1 reads MDHEN; CDR2 reads SYDVKM. The CDR3 protein is CASSPSVGSGANVLTF. CDR3 sequence (DNA): TGTGCCAGCAGTCCGTCGGTGGGCTCTGGGGCCAACGTCCTGACTTTC.

The J gene is TRBJ2-3, the V gene TRBV7-9; the D gene is possibly TRBD2 (5 bases). CDR3 length: 14 residues. The germline gives CDR1 SEHNR, CDR2 FQNEAQ (reference sequence). Deletions cut 5 bases from V and 0 bases from J, with 9 bases between. The CDR3 sequence: CASSGPGSTDTQYF. The DNA of the CDR3 is TGTGCCAGCAGCGGACCGGGAAGCACAGATACGCAGTATTTT.

The chain recombines TRBV6-1 with TRBJ2-1; 7 nucleotides agree with TRBD2. The CDR3 spans 16 residues. V shed 0 bases, J shed 5 bases, and the junction held 7 bases outside the gene matches. From germline, CDR1 is MNHNS and CDR2 SASEGT. The DNA for the CDR3 is TGTGCCAGCAGTGAAGCGCGTGGACTAGTCAACAATGAGCAGTTCTTC. Translation: CASSEARGLVNNEQFF.

The J gene is TRBJ2-7, the V gene TRBV30; TRBD2 matches at 8 bases. Per germline, CDR1 GTSNPN and CDR2 SVGIG (reference sequence). The CDR3 contains 17 residues. Germline trimming cut 4 bases from V and 0 bases from J; bases unmatched to any gene: 14. CDR3 DNA: TGTGCCTGGACCCGTACTCGGACTAGCCACCTCTCCTACGAGCAGTACTTC. As protein: CAWTRTRTSHLSYEQYF.

This clone was observed a single time. The V gene is TRBV7-6, the J gene TRBJ2-7, with 11 bases that match TRBD2. The germline gives CDR1 SGHVS, CDR2 FNYEAQ. The CDR3 has 15 amino acids. Trimming removed 4 bases from V and 1 base from J; junction bases left unmatched: 3. CDR3 bases: TGTGCCAGCAGCTCCGGGACTAGCGGATCCTACGAGCAGTACTTC. This sequence encodes CASSSGTSGSYEQYF.

The chain joins TRBV5-8 to TRBJ2-1, with D possibly being TRBD2 (7 bases). This CDR3 is built from 15 residues. V gave up 4 bases and J gave up 3 bases, with 14 bases separating them. The V gene's germline CDR1 is SGHTS and CDR2 YDEGEE. The chain's CDR3 is CASSVGGAIYNEQFF. DNA of the CDR3: TGTGCCAGCAGCGTAGGGGGGGCCATCTACAATGAGCAGTTCTTC. The variable domain in full, with the rest retrieved from reference TRBV5-8 and TRBJ2-1, is EAGVTQSPTHLIKTRGQQATLRCSPISGHTSVYWYQQALGLGLQFLLWYDEGEERNRGNFPPRFSGRQFPNYSSELNVNALELEDSALYLCASSVGGAIYNEQFFGPGTRLTVL.